The text below deals with one T cell receptor (beta chain). Its matching antigen is unknown. Once obtained from cultured CD4+ T cells, the DNA was sequenced using the Oncomine TCR Beta short-read assay. Genomic DNA from cultured CD4+ T cells was extracted. TCRdb processed the PCR reads anew with MiXCR; each CDR3 protein has one entry. The data contain about 11,000 distinct CDR3 sequences, about a third of them singletons. There are 16 residues in the CDR3. The ends lost 7 bases at V and 2 bases at J; junction bases unmatched: 12. Looked up from germline, CDR1 is DFQATT and CDR2 is SNEGSKA (reference sequence). This entry belongs to a study of vaccination and CD4 T cells after COVID-19. Described treatment: approximately 9-day PBMC culture with coronavirus spike peptide pools or control peptides (ViraFEST assay). CD4+ T-cell collection from the unexposed donor predated the COVID-19 pandemic (2011-2018). Days 3 and 7 saw half the medium swapped for fresh IL-2 medium.

Specimen: CD4+ T cells from blood, cultured in vitro. The chain is built from TRBV20-1 and TRBJ2-1; TRBD2 matches 9 bases. The clonotype comes from a human donor in good health. The CDR3 spells CSGSQLAGGTYNEQFF. Written as DNA, the CDR3 is TGCAGTGGCTCCCAACTAGCGGGCGGGACCTACAATGAGCAGTTCTTC.